This T cell receptor beta chain emerged from a study of blood T cell repertoires in COVID-19. Background on the study: Sites in the United States, Italy and Spain provided acute and convalescent COVID-19 samples. PBMCs, B-cell-depleted T cells, or T cells were the source of the cDNA or gDNA that made up the material.

Germline V gene lookup returns CDR1 SEHNR and CDR2 FQNEAQ (reference sequence). The CDR3 length is 15 residues. The V and J ends lost 2 bases and 4 bases, in that order; junction bases with no gene match: 5. This clone was observed a few times. The authors' processing: Reference gene primer amplification gave estimated nucleated cell counts. TCRdb's copy holds only in-frame clones and misses some; the assay was immunoSEQ multiplex PCR. V, J and clone size were drawn from that table, and D and trimming were deduced from the DNA. The sample contains 180,000 or so clones, around 79% of which appear only once.

Material: peripheral blood. This sequence originates from a man in his fifties who had recovered from COVID-19. The chain uses TRBV7-9 and TRBJ2-7; 10 bases are shared with TRBD1. Here the CDR3 DNA reads TGTGCCAGCAGCTTAAGACAGGGGGCTTCTTACGAGCAGTACTTC. This sequence encodes CASSLRQGASYEQYF.